This TCR beta chain was profiled in a study of cytomegalovirus exposure and HLA in healthy donors. Study overall: Later, an analysis reported that the 95 to 150 validation repertoires had used the same platform as the roughly 660 first-cohort repertoires.

J was trimmed by 5 bases and V by 6 bases; bases with no gene match: 5. The germline gives CDR1 MGHDK, CDR2 SYGVNS. The CDR3 has 13 amino acids. The donors were part of the validation cohort, which consisted of some 120 subjects and was separate from the first cohort of about 720 subjects. Comment on this clone: Its antigen is as yet unknown.

Study-wide points: The investigators catalogued 150 to 200 TCR beta chains as cytomegalovirus-associated. It was reportedly the case that the classifier diagnosed cytomegalovirus status with high specificity and sensitivity.

Assay: immunoSEQ multiplex PCR; the TCRdb copy retains only in-frame clones and omits some. The table lists 220,000 or so clones, over 70% of them singletons. This sequence was found in a woman in her twenties or thirties in good health and CMV-seropositive. The V gene is TRBV25-1, the J gene TRBJ1-1; 8 bases are shared with TRBD1. The sample consisted of PBMCs. DNA for the CDR3: TGTGCCAGCAGCCACAGGGGGTGGACTGAAGCTTTCTTT. This gives the protein CASSHRGWTEAFF.